Listed below are T cell receptor beta chains from one sample, sequenced in a study of shared clonotypes between healthy human individuals. Assay: immunoSEQ multiplex PCR; the TCRdb copy retains only in-frame clones and omits some. The data hold 600,000 to 750,000 clones, with 90% observed a single time. The sample consisted of memory CD8+ T cells from PBMCs. The source of these receptors is a man in his late teens or twenties in good health. Some clones in this sample may be carry-over from other donors' samples. Both conserved end residues are part of each CDR3. The D gene is left open where the match is weak. Only part of the rows carry a size: once, few, many, or a class if the clone is expanded.

-	TRBV7-6	-	TRBJ1-2	CASSPTSGFYGYTF	TGTGCCAGCAGCCCAACCTCGGGTTTCTATGGCTACACCTTC
-	TRBV28	-	TRBJ1-5	CASSSTPRVLRGYNQPQHF	TGTGCCAGCAGTTCCACTCCGCGAGTTTTGAGAGGGTACAATCAGCCCCAGCATTTT
-	TRBV6-5	TRBD1	TRBJ1-1	CASRDRGMNTEAFF	TGTGCCAGCAGGGACAGGGGAATGAACACTGAAGCTTTCTTT
-	TRBV6-6	-	TRBJ1-1	CASSTTTAFF	TGTGCCAGCAGTACCACGACGGCTTTCTTT
-	TRBV19	-	TRBJ2-1	CASSRTPGIVHEQFF	TGTGCCAGTAGTAGGACTCCCGGGATAGTCCATGAGCAGTTCTTC
-	TRBV9	-	TRBJ1-2	CASSVKGLTTYGYTF	TGTGCCAGCAGCGTTAAGGGGTTAACAACCTATGGCTACACCTTC
-	TRBV6-5	TRBD2	TRBJ2-5	CASSSLAGVGETQYF	TGTGCCAGCAGCTCACTAGCGGGAGTCGGGGAGACCCAGTACTTC
-	TRBV7-9	TRBD2	TRBJ2-3	CASSTPSGSLTDTQYF	TGTGCCAGCAGCACCCCTAGCGGGAGTCTTACAGATACGCAGTATTTT
once	TRBV19	-	TRBJ2-2	CASRLLPGGELFF	TGTGCCAGCAGACTTCTACCCGGCGGGGAGCTGTTTTTT
-	TRBV30	TRBD1	TRBJ1-2	CAWRAAPGQGETF	TGTGCCTGGAGGGCTGCACCGGGACAGGGGGAAACCTTC
-	TRBV9	-	TRBJ2-3	CASTRAGSYTDTQYF	TGTGCCAGCACGAGGGCCGGGTCTTACACAGATACGCAGTATTTT
-	TRBV9	TRBD1	TRBJ2-7	CASSVGTGAGYEQYF	TGTGCCAGCAGCGTAGGGACAGGGGCCGGGTACGAGCAGTACTTC
few	TRBV19	TRBD2	TRBJ2-1	CASGSGSSYNEQFF	TGTGCCAGTGGTAGCGGGTCCTCCTACAATGAGCAGTTCTTC